These 32 T cell receptor beta chains originate from one sample sequenced in a study of CD8 T cells in ankylosing spondylitis. General observations from the study: A motif of under 10 highly homologous TCR beta variants was seen as apparently characteristic of ankylosing spondylitis blood.

No antigens are known for them. TCRdb itself ran the 5' RACE reads through MiXCR, one entry per CDR3 protein. The sample carries about 700,000 distinct CDR3 sequences, around 17% recorded once. The sequencing input was blood, either unsorted or a sorted T cell fraction (not recorded which). Every receptor here comes from a male donor with ankylosing spondylitis.

This clonotype was picked up a small number of times. The V gene is TRBV4-2, the J gene TRBJ1-5; D perhaps matches TRBD1 (5 bases). CDR1 and CDR2 from the germline V gene are LGHNA and YNFKEQ. V lost 4 bases and J 5 bases, leaving 15 bases between the germline ends. CDR3 length: 15 amino acids. CDR3 DNA: TGTGCCAGCAGCCCGAGGGGCGTGGGGGATCAGCCCCAGCATTTT. This sequence encodes CASSPRGVGDQPQHF.

This clonotype was observed a few times. The chain links TRBV12-3 or TRBV12-4 to TRBJ2-5; TRBD2 matches at 8 bases. Trimming took 4 bases from V and 5 from J; bases not matched to a gene: 9. The length of the CDR3 is 15 residues. The CDR3 nucleotides read TGTGCCAGCAGTTGGAGCGGGAGTGGGTCGGAGACCCAGTACTTC. Translated: CASSWSGSGSETQYF.

This chain joins TRBV25-1 and TRBJ2-1; perhaps TRBD2 as D (6 bases). The CDR3 extends over 15 amino acids. Germline V gives CDR1 MGHDK, CDR2 SYGVNS. V was clipped by 6 bases and J by 6 bases, with 18 bases between them. In DNA, the CDR3 is TGTGCCAGCAGCGAACCGGGACTTCTAACCAATGAGCAGTTCTTC. Translation: CASSEPGLLTNEQFF. The variable domain in full, completed from reference TRBV25-1 and TRBJ2-1, reads EADIYQTPRYLVIGTGKKITLECSQTMGHDKMYWYQQDPGMELHLIHYSYGVNSTEKGDLSSESTVSRIRTEHFPLTLESARPSHTSQYLCASSEPGLLTNEQFFGPGTRLTVL.

The J gene is TRBJ2-2, the V gene TRBV4-1; TRBD1 agrees at 7 bases. Germline lookup yields CDR1 MGHRA and CDR2 YSYEKL. Unmatched junction bases numbered 8, after V lost 2 bases and J lost 8 bases. The CDR3 has 15 amino acids. The CDR3 is CASSQNQGVIGELFF. CDR3 DNA sequence: TGCGCCAGCAGCCAAAATCAGGGGGTAATTGGGGAGCTGTTTTTT.

The V gene is TRBV20-1, the J gene TRBJ2-3, with D maybe TRBD2 (7 bases). CDR1 is DFQATT, CDR2 SNEGSKA, per germline (reference sequence). The germline V and J ends were trimmed by 3 bases and 7 bases, with 29 bases remaining between them. There are 18 residues in the CDR3. The CDR3 DNA follows: TGCAGTGCTAGTAGTAGTGGGGGGGCTAGCGGCCCCCAGCATACGCAGTATTTT. This codes for CSASSSGGASGPQHTQYF.

This clonotype was seen only a few times. This chain links TRBV20-1 with TRBJ2-7, with 8 bases identical to TRBD1. Trimming at V came to 4 bases and at J to 5 bases, leaving 10 bases not matched to a gene. The CDR3 has 14 amino acids. Germline V gene lookup returns CDR1 DFQATT and CDR2 SNEGSKA (reference sequence). CDR3 DNA sequence: TGCAGTGCTACATCCCCGACAGGGGAGCACGAGCAGTACTTC. Protein: CSATSPTGEHEQYF.

The chain links TRBV5-8 to TRBJ2-7, with D hard to call. Germline V CDR1 and CDR2: SGHTS, YDEGEE. CDR3 length equals 13 residues. The V and J ends lost 0 bases and 9 bases respectively, with 13 bases between them. The CDR3: CASSLAFSTAQYF. In nucleotides, the CDR3 is TGTGCCAGCAGCTTGGCCTTCAGTACCGCGCAGTACTTC.

A few counts support this clonotype. The genes are TRBV5-1 and TRBJ1-5, with a weak D call TRBD1 (5 bases). CDR1 SGHRS and CDR2 YFSETQ come from the germline V gene. The CDR3 is made up of 15 amino acids. The ends were cut back, 0 bases at V and 7 bases at J, with 14 bases in the middle. CDR3 region: CASSLEGRDGQPQHF. CDR3 in DNA: TGCGCCAGCAGCTTGGAGGGCAGGGATGGACAGCCCCAGCATTTT. The full variable domain, completed using reference TRBV5-1 and TRBJ1-5, is KAGVTQTPRYLIKTRGQQVTLSCSPISGHRSVSWYQQTPGQGLQFLFEYFSETQRNKGNFPGRFSGRQFSNSRSEMNVSTLELGDSALYLCASSLEGRDGQPQHFGDGTRLSIL.

The CDR3 DNA follows: TGTGCCAGCGGGACTAGCAAGGCCGGGGAGCTGTTTTTT. Protein sequence: CASGTSKAGELFF. The V gene is TRBV7-8, the J gene TRBJ2-2; 9 bases match TRBD2. The CDR3 spans 13 residues. In germline, CDR1 is SGHVS, CDR2 FQNEAQ. V dropped 8 bases and J dropped 6; count of bases not matched to a gene: 4.

This clonotype has more than one count but fewer than ten. The chain carries TRBV4-1 and TRBJ1-1, with TRBD1 identical over 10 bases. The J segment lost 6 bases and the V segment lost 1 base, leaving 5 bases of the junction unmatched. CDR1 and CDR2 (germline): MGHRA, YSYEKL. The CDR3 covers 15 residues. The DNA for the CDR3 is TGCGCCAGCAGCCAAGGACAGGGGGCATTGGCTGAAGCTTTCTTT. Amino acid sequence: CASSQGQGALAEAFF.

This clonotype was detected a few times. The V call is TRBV12-3 or TRBV12-4, the J call TRBJ1-1; tentatively, D is TRBD1 (6 bases). Trimming stripped 3 bases from V and 4 bases from J, with 12 bases between. The CDR3 runs 14 residues. For the CDR3, the DNA is TGTGCCAGCAGTTTCCGGGACATACTCACTGAAGCTTTCTTT. Encoded protein: CASSFRDILTEAFF.

V is TRBV6-1 and J is TRBJ1-1, with TRBD1 matching 7 bases. Trimming removed 7 bases from V and 1 base from J; junction bases left unmatched: 3. CDR1 is MNHNS and CDR2 is SASEGT in the germline V gene. The CDR3 has 13 amino acids. The CDR3 region is CASMRGQNTEAFF. CDR3 sequence (DNA): TGTGCCAGCATGAGGGGGCAGAACACTGAAGCTTTCTTT.

The CDR3 coding sequence is TGTGCCAGCAGCCAAGATATGTGGACTTCCTCCTACAATGAGCAGTTCTTC. Its translation: CASSQDMWTSSYNEQFF. The genes are TRBV3-1 and TRBJ2-1; D might be TRBD2 (5 bases). The CDR3 loop spans 17 amino acids. In germline, CDR1 is LGHDT, CDR2 YNNKEL (reference sequence). V was trimmed by 0 bases and J by 0 bases, leaving 12 bases between them.

The chain links TRBV9 to TRBJ2-1, with TRBD2 matching over 8 bases. Germline loops: CDR1 SGDLS, CDR2 YYNGEE. The CDR3 is made up of 16 amino acids. J gave up 8 bases and V 0 bases, and 10 bases lay outside the gene matches. CDR3 amino acids: CASSVAGGPRGDEQFF. In DNA form, the CDR3 reads TGTGCCAGCAGCGTAGCGGGGGGGCCTCGGGGGGATGAGCAGTTCTTC.

This clonotype has a handful of counts. CDR3 region: CASSWGQGNPSGNTIYF. As DNA, the CDR3 is TGTGCCAGCAGCTGGGGACAGGGGAACCCCTCTGGAAACACCATATATTTT. The chain has TRBV7-9 and TRBJ1-3, with TRBD1 matching over 10 bases. V was pared by 4 bases and J by 0 bases, with 6 bases of the junction left unmatched. The CDR3 consists of 17 residues. Germline CDR1 SEHNR, CDR2 FQNEAQ (reference sequence).

V and J are TRBV27 and TRBJ2-1; the match to TRBD2 covers 9 bases. Germline V gene data show CDR1 as MNHEY and CDR2 as SMNVEV (reference sequence). Trimming removed 6 bases from V and 8 bases from J; junction bases left unmatched: 11. The CDR3 has 15 residues. CDR3: CASSRGGTSKDEQFF. CDR3 DNA sequence: TGTGCCAGCAGCCGAGGCGGGACTAGCAAGGATGAGCAGTTCTTC.

The chain combines TRBV30 with TRBJ1-1; D may be TRBD1 (5 bases). This CDR3 spans 13 amino acids. V lost 2 bases to trimming and J lost 6 bases, with 13 bases between them. Germline-derived CDR1 and CDR2 are GTSNPN and SVGIG (reference sequence). The CDR3: CAWSIRAGAEAFF. CDR3 nucleotide sequence: TGTGCCTGGAGTATCAGGGCCGGGGCTGAAGCTTTCTTT.

The V gene is TRBV4-2, the J gene TRBJ2-7, with D unclear. The germline V gene has CDR1 LGHNA and CDR2 YNFKEQ. V lost 4 bases, J lost 5 bases, and 12 bases lay in between. This CDR3 has 13 amino acids. CDR3 region: CASSPPDGDEQYF. The CDR3, as DNA: TGTGCCAGCAGCCCACCCGATGGGGACGAGCAGTACTTC.

J is TRBJ2-3 and V is TRBV29-1; 8 bases match TRBD2. CDR3 length: 14 amino acids. Per germline, CDR1 SQVTM and CDR2 ANQGSEA. Trimming removed 8 bases from V and 2 bases from J; junction bases left unmatched: 9. The CDR3, as DNA: TGCAGCTCACTCGGGGGGGCCGACACAGATACGCAGTATTTT. This codes for CSSLGGADTDTQYF.

Concerning this clonotype: A much larger clone lies a single base off, so this may be a read error. CDR3 loop: CASSLRQDTDTQYF. DNA of the CDR3: TGTGCCAGCAGTTTAAGACAGGACACAGATACGCAGTATTTT. This chain links TRBV27 with TRBJ2-3; D is possibly TRBD1 (6 bases). V was clipped by 2 bases and J by 2 bases, with 8 bases between them. This CDR3 contains 14 residues. Per germline, CDR1 MNHEY and CDR2 SMNVEV (reference sequence).

This clonotype has a handful of counts. V usage is TRBV20-1 and J usage is TRBJ2-7, with TRBD2 identical over 16 bases. This CDR3 has 18 residues. The trim removed 2 bases at V and 2 bases at J, leaving 9 bases unmatched. The germline gives CDR1 DFQATT, CDR2 SNEGSKA (reference sequence). The CDR3 DNA reads TGCAGTGCTAGATCAGCCGGGACTAGCGGGAGGGGGACCTACGAGCAGTACTTC. This codes for CSARSAGTSGRGTYEQYF.

There are many counts of this clonotype. The J gene is TRBJ2-1, the V gene TRBV29-1; no reliable D call. The CDR3 totals 12 residues. Germline V gives CDR1 SQVTM, CDR2 ANQGSEA. V was trimmed by 2 bases and J by 8 bases, leaving 10 bases between them. The CDR3 region is CSVEWAGDEQFF. In nucleotides, the CDR3 is TGCAGCGTTGAATGGGCCGGCGATGAGCAGTTCTTC.

The chain joins TRBV6-1 to TRBJ1-5, with TRBD1 as a possible D gene (5 bases). The CDR3 runs 14 residues. Trimming took 5 bases from V and 3 from J, leaving 11 bases between them. The germline CDR1 and CDR2 sequences are MNHNS and SASEGT. DNA for the CDR3: TGTGCCAGCAGTAGGGACCCCCACAATCAGCCCCAGCATTTT. This translates into CASSRDPHNQPQHF.

V gene TRBV7-8 combines with J gene TRBJ2-7; D might be TRBD2 (5 bases). In germline, CDR1 is SGHVS, CDR2 FQNEAQ. V was clipped by 10 bases and J by 1 base, with 11 bases between them. The CDR3 extends over 12 amino acids. The CDR3 nucleotides read TGTGCCACCCAGCGGATATCCTACGAGCAGTACTTC. Amino acid sequence: CATQRISYEQYF.

The chain's CDR3 is CASTPGGEDTQYF. The CDR3 DNA reads as TGTGCCAGCACCCCCGGGGGCGAAGATACGCAGTATTTT. The chain uses TRBV6-2 or TRBV6-3 and TRBJ2-3; D possibly matches TRBD1 or TRBD2 (6 bases each). The CDR3 sequence is 13 residues long. Germline V CDR1 and CDR2: MNHEY, SVGEGT. V lost 7 bases and J 5 bases, leaving 13 bases between the germline ends.

In this sample, this clonotype turned up a few times. The J gene is TRBJ2-7, the V gene TRBV6-2 or TRBV6-3; 7 nucleotides agree with TRBD1. The germline gives CDR1 MNHEY, CDR2 SVGEGT. V dropped 4 bases and J dropped 1; count of bases not matched to a gene: 4. The CDR3 is made up of 14 amino acids. The CDR3 region is CASSSPGQSYEQYF. The CDR3 region has the DNA TGTGCCAGCAGTTCTCCGGGACAGTCCTACGAGCAGTACTTC.

This clonotype was picked up many times. The V call is TRBV2, the J call TRBJ2-1; D unresolved. Germline CDR1 is SNHLY and CDR2 is FYNNEI. Trimming removed 6 bases at V and 0 bases at J, with 9 bases between. This CDR3 comprises 14 residues. The CDR3 bases are TGTGCCAGCAGCTTCCAGAGCTCCTACAATGAGCAGTTCTTC. It translates to CASSFQSSYNEQFF.

Only a few counts were recorded for this clonotype. V gene TRBV10-3 combines with J gene TRBJ1-1, with D perhaps matching TRBD1 (5 bases). CDR3 size: 14 residues. CDR1 and CDR2 (germline): ENHRY, SYGVKD. V lost 3 bases to trimming and J lost 1 base, with 9 bases between them. The CDR3 region is CAISEKRGNTEAFF. In DNA, the CDR3 is TGTGCCATCAGTGAAAAAAGGGGGAACACTGAAGCTTTCTTT.

This clonotype turned up a few times. The chain couples TRBV15 to TRBJ2-7; D is possibly TRBD1 (6 bases). From germline, CDR1 is LNHNV and CDR2 YYDKDF (reference sequence). Trimming cost V 3 bases and J 4 bases, with 16 bases left between them. This CDR3 is 15 amino acids long. The CDR3 sequence: CATSSNRVQGYEQYF. For the CDR3, the DNA is TGTGCCACCAGCAGTAACAGGGTCCAAGGATACGAGCAGTACTTC.

This clonotype was found a few times. The V call is TRBV29-1, the J call TRBJ2-2; D not certain. Germline V gene data show CDR1 as SQVTM and CDR2 as ANQGSEA. Trimming removed 2 bases at V and 3 bases at J, with 7 bases between. The CDR3 has 13 amino acids. This CDR3 reads CSVEKDHTGELFF. CDR3 coding DNA: TGCAGCGTTGAAAAGGACCACACCGGGGAGCTGTTTTTT.

A few counts support this clonotype. The V call is TRBV11-1, the J call TRBJ2-7; D is uncertain. Between the trimmed V and J ends, which lost 0 bases and 1 base, there was a span of 10 bases. Looked up from germline, CDR1 is SGHAT and CDR2 is FQDESV (reference sequence). The CDR3 contains 15 residues. The CDR3 reads CASSLAVGLSYEQYF. The CDR3 region has the DNA TGTGCCAGCAGCTTAGCGGTGGGTCTGTCCTACGAGCAGTACTTC.

In this sample, this clonotype turned up many times. In DNA, the CDR3 is TGTGCCACCAGTCCGGGCTTGTCTGAGGGCTACACCTTC. Protein product: CATSPGLSEGYTF. The rearrangement joins TRBV24-1 to TRBJ1-2; D gene unclear. Trimming shortened V by 6 bases and J by 8 bases, and 15 bases separated the two germline ends. CDR1 and CDR2 (germline): KGHDR, SFDVKD. CDR3 length: 13 amino acids.